What follows describes a single T cell receptor (beta chain). What it recognizes is unknown. This table comes from immunoSEQ multiplex PCR, and its TCRdb copy is limited to in-frame clones, with some not included. Of about 180,000 clones detected, 90% appear once; the ten largest clones hold more than 1.3%. V lost 8 bases and J lost 6, with 8 bases in between. The CDR3 runs to 11 residues. Germline-derived CDR1 and CDR2 are ENHRY and SYGVKD. These data belong to a study of T cell responses to AZD1222 COVID-19 vaccine. Study-level findings and limits: The donor group comprised mostly white British people and more females; the analysis possibly underestimated clonal diversity.

Specimen: peripheral blood, collected on day 0 of AZD1222 vaccination. The sequence derives from an adult in good health. The chain recombines TRBV10-3 with TRBJ1-3; no firm D call. The CDR3: CAIGDQNTIYF. Here the CDR3 DNA reads TGTGCCATCGGGGATCAAAACACCATATATTTT.